The 22 T cell receptor beta chains given below trace back to one sample, sequenced in a study of T cell clones after liver transplantation. TCRdb's copy holds only in-frame clones and misses some; the assay was immunoSEQ multiplex PCR. The sample holds 40,000 to 65,000 clones, about 81% seen once. The sequences come from CD4+ T cells from blood, collected before liver transplant. All receptors come from a human donor who received a liver transplant.

V and J are TRBV28 and TRBJ2-7; D assignment may be TRBD1 or TRBD2 (5 bases each). Deletions cut 6 bases from V and 4 bases from J, with 19 bases between. The CDR3 has 15 residues. The germline CDR1 and CDR2 sequences are MDHEN and SYDVKM. The CDR3 reads CASRGAGTNRYEQYF. The CDR3 nucleotides read TGTGCCAGCAGAGGCGCTGGGACGAATAGGTACGAGCAGTACTTC.

This clone was detected ten times or more. The chain is built from TRBV6-5 and TRBJ2-7; TRBD1 agrees at 8 bases. The V and J ends lost 6 bases and 4 bases, in that order; junction bases with no gene match: 5. Germline V gene lookup returns CDR1 MNHEY and CDR2 SVGAGI. CDR3 length: 13 residues. CDR3 loop: CASRGQGRYEQYF. The CDR3 DNA sequence: TGTGCCAGCAGAGGACAGGGACGTTACGAGCAGTACTTC.

By share, this clone counts as medium-sized. The chain links TRBV7-8 to TRBJ2-7; a weak D match, TRBD2 (5 bases). Germline CDR1 is SGHVS and CDR2 is FQNEAQ. The length of the CDR3 is 17 residues. Between the trimmed V and J ends, which lost 0 bases and 0 bases, there was a span of 15 bases. The CDR3 DNA is TGTGCCAGCAGCTTAGCCTCGACCGGGAAATCCTCCTACGAGCAGTACTTC. Amino acid sequence: CASSLASTGKSSYEQYF.

This clone was seen a single time. The J gene is TRBJ1-3, the V gene TRBV5-4; D might be TRBD1 (5 bases). Germline lookup yields CDR1 SGHNT and CDR2 YYREEE (reference sequence). This CDR3 has 15 residues. With 1 base removed from V and 1 base from J, the gap between germline ends came to 9 bases. CDR3 amino acids: CASSLQGSSGNTIYF. The CDR3 DNA reads TGTGCCAGCAGCTTGCAGGGATCTTCTGGAAACACCATATATTTT.

In this sample, this clone turned up once. The genes are TRBV5-1 and TRBJ2-7, with 9 bases that match TRBD1. Germline V gene data show CDR1 as SGHRS and CDR2 as YFSETQ. CDR3 size: 15 residues. The J segment lost 2 bases and the V segment lost 4 bases, leaving 7 bases of the junction unmatched. This CDR3 is CASSVVGQGPYEQYF. The CDR3 DNA reads TGCGCCAGCAGCGTAGTAGGACAGGGGCCCTACGAGCAGTACTTC.

V is TRBV5-1 and J is TRBJ2-1; 10 bases line up with TRBD2. The length of the CDR3 is 17 residues. J gave up 6 bases and V 4 bases, and 13 bases lay outside the gene matches. CDR1 is SGHRS, CDR2 YFSETQ, per germline. Written as DNA, the CDR3 is TGCGCCAGCAGCCCCAACGCCCTAGCGGGGGTGCTCAATGAGCAGTTCTTC. Amino acid sequence: CASSPNALAGVLNEQFF.

The chain employs TRBV6-1 and TRBJ1-4; TRBD1 matches 8 bases. The germline V gene encodes CDR1 MNHNS and CDR2 SASEGT. V dropped 6 bases and J dropped 4; count of bases not matched to a gene: 4. The CDR3 covers 14 residues. The CDR3 DNA is TGTGCCAGCAGCAAGGACAGGGTTAATGAAAAACTGTTTTTT. Protein sequence: CASSKDRVNEKLFF.

The rearrangement joins TRBV6-1 to TRBJ1-1, with unresolved D. Deletions cut 5 bases from V and 1 base from J, with 11 bases between. The CDR3 sequence is 14 residues long. Germline V gene lookup returns CDR1 MNHNS and CDR2 SASEGT. DNA for the CDR3: TGTGCCAGCAGTCGCACTGCAGGGAACACTGAAGCTTTCTTT. Residues: CASSRTAGNTEAFF.

Notes on this clone: The same CDR3 can be traced to other DNA sequences in this sample. The chain links TRBV7-9 to TRBJ2-3; the D gene could be TRBD1 or TRBD2 (5 bases each). Trimming cost V 5 bases and J 6 bases, with 12 bases left between them. Germline assignment: CDR1 SEHNR and CDR2 FQNEAQ (reference sequence). The CDR3 is 13 residues long. The CDR3 protein is CASSPRGPDTQYF. CDR3 DNA sequence: TGTGCCAGCAGCCCCCGGGGCCCCGATACGCAGTATTTT.

This chain connects TRBV6-5 to TRBJ2-3, with TRBD2 matching over 7 bases. After removal of 4 bases from V and 3 bases from J, the junction contained 10 bases not matched to a gene. Germline CDR1 MNHEY, CDR2 SVGAGI. This CDR3 has 16 residues. The CDR3 DNA is TGTGCCAGCAGTTTAGGGGCAGCGGGAAAAACAGATACGCAGTATTTT. Its protein is CASSLGAAGKTDTQYF.

The chain couples TRBV2 to TRBJ2-3, with TRBD2 identical over 12 bases. Trimming removed 7 bases from V and 5 bases from J; junction bases left unmatched: 4. Germline V gives CDR1 SNHLY, CDR2 FYNNEI. The CDR3 has 14 amino acids. This CDR3 is CASIPGLAGDTQYF. The CDR3 nucleotides read TGTGCCAGCATCCCGGGACTAGCGGGAGATACGCAGTATTTT.

This rearrangement joins TRBV6-6 to TRBJ2-3; D not certain. The CDR3 covers 10 residues. V was cut by 9 bases and J by 4 bases, with 5 bases left in between. Germline CDR1 and CDR2: MNHNY and SVGAGI (reference sequence). In nucleotides, the CDR3 is TGTGCCAGTTCCTCAGATACGCAGTATTTT. Protein: CASSSDTQYF.

The V call is TRBV19, the J call TRBJ1-1; no firm D call. CDR3 size: 12 residues. Deletions cut 8 bases from V and 6 bases from J, with 13 bases between. Germline CDR1 reads LNHDA; CDR2 reads SQIVND (reference sequence). Here the CDR3 DNA reads TGTGCCAGTGTGACAACACGAGCTGAAGCTTTCTTT. Translated, it gives CASVTTRAEAFF.

Written as DNA, the CDR3 is TGTGCCAGCAGCCCCCGTACGGGAGGGGCCACCGGGGAGCTGTTTTTT. It translates to CASSPRTGGATGELFF. V gene TRBV7-2 combines with J gene TRBJ2-2; 8 bases are shared with TRBD2. The germline gives CDR1 SGHTA, CDR2 FQGNSA. CDR3 length equals 16 residues. The ends lost 5 bases at V and 4 bases at J; junction bases unmatched: 9. Full variable domain (missing parts from reference TRBV7-2 and TRBJ2-2): GAGVSQSPSNKVTEKGKDVELRCDPISGHTALYWYRQSLGQGLEFLIYFQGNSAPDKSGLPSDRFSAERTGGSVSTLTIQRTQQEDSAVYLCASSPRTGGATGELFFGEGSRLTVL.

The V and J genes are TRBV19 and TRBJ2-5; TRBD2 matches at 11 bases. Trimming removed 5 bases from V and 14 bases from J; junction bases left unmatched: 16. CDR3 length equals 15 residues. The germline gives CDR1 LNHDA, CDR2 SQIVND (reference sequence). The CDR3 DNA reads as TGTGCCAGTAGTCTTGCTAGCGGGGGGAACCCACCGGTATACTTC. Protein: CASSLASGGNPPVYF.

This clone has only one observation. This chain links TRBV6-5 with TRBJ1-3; D not resolved. Germline CDR1 MNHEY, CDR2 SVGAGI. The CDR3 totals 13 residues. V dropped 9 bases and J dropped 2 bases, with 11 bases sitting between them. CDR3 loop: CASSGVPGNTIYF. CDR3 nucleotide sequence: TGTGCCAGTTCCGGAGTTCCTGGAAACACCATATATTTT.

This chain joins TRBV19 and TRBJ2-1; 7 positions match TRBD1. J was trimmed by 3 bases and V by 5 bases; bases with no gene match: 7. From germline, CDR1 is LNHDA and CDR2 SQIVND (reference sequence). This CDR3 region has 15 residues. The CDR3 spells CASSADRENYNEQFF. In nucleotides, the CDR3 is TGTGCCAGTAGTGCCGACAGGGAAAACTACAATGAGCAGTTCTTC. The whole variable domain, filled in from reference TRBV19 and TRBJ2-1, reads DGGITQSPKYLFRKEGQNVTLSCEQNLNHDAMYWYRQDPGQGLRLIYYSQIVNDFQKGDIAEGYSVSREKKESFPLTVTSAQKNPTAFYLCASSADRENYNEQFFGPGTRLTVL.

This clone has only one observation. The chain couples TRBV2 to TRBJ2-5; either TRBD1 or TRBD2 may supply D (6 bases each). CDR1 and CDR2 from the germline V gene are SNHLY and FYNNEI. V was cut by 8 bases and J by 4 bases, with 14 bases left in between. This CDR3 spans 13 amino acids. This CDR3 is CASGKGGGETQYF. The CDR3 nucleotides read TGTGCCAGCGGGAAGGGGGGTGGAGAGACCCAGTACTTC.

This chain links TRBV5-4 with TRBJ1-1; possible D gene TRBD1, 6 bases. V dropped 3 bases and J dropped 2 bases, with 11 bases sitting between them. This CDR3 is built from 14 residues. Germline V gene sequence: CDR1 SGHNT, CDR2 YYREEE (reference sequence). CDR3 sequence reads: CASSSPRGNTEAFF. In DNA, the CDR3 is TGTGCCAGCAGCTCCCCCAGGGGTAACACTGAAGCTTTCTTT. Filled out from reference TRBV5-4 and TRBJ1-1, the complete variable domain reads ETGVTQSPTHLIKTRGQQVTLRCSSQSGHNTVSWYQQALGQGPQFIFQYYREEENGRGNFPPRFSGLQFPNYSSELNVNALELDDSALYLCASSSPRGNTEAFFGQGTRLTVV.

The chain couples TRBV7-9 to TRBJ2-4; D ambiguous. V was shortened by 1 base and J by 5 bases, with 15 bases between the two germline ends. Germline values: CDR1 SEHNR, CDR2 FQNEAQ (reference sequence). This CDR3 comprises 16 residues. CDR3 sequence: CASSLGYRGQQNIQYF. The CDR3, as DNA: TGTGCCAGCAGCTTAGGATATCGTGGGCAGCAAAACATTCAGTACTTC.

This sequence joins TRBV5-1 and TRBJ2-7, with 10 bases matching TRBD1. There are 14 residues in the CDR3. The V gene end was trimmed by 0 bases and the J gene end by 6 bases; junction bases not matched to a gene: 3. In germline, CDR1 is SGHRS, CDR2 YFSETQ. This CDR3 reads CASSLGQGASEQYF. CDR3 DNA sequence: TGCGCCAGCAGCTTGGGACAGGGGGCATCCGAGCAGTACTTC.

This clone appeared once. V is TRBV28 and J is TRBJ2-7; 8 bases are a match to TRBD2. The CDR3 totals 17 residues. CDR1 is MDHEN, CDR2 SYDVKM, per germline. V dropped 6 bases and J dropped 4; count of bases not matched to a gene: 17. CDR3 nucleotides: TGTGCCAGCAGAAGGGACGGACTAGAGACTAGCGAATACGAGCAGTACTTC. This codes for CASRRDGLETSEYEQYF.